This T cell receptor beta chain stems from a study of monozygotic twins with inflammatory bowel disease. The CDR3 extends over 14 amino acids. From germline, CDR1 is SGHTA and CDR2 FQGTGA. TCRdb processed the 5' RACE reads again and assigns one entry to each CDR3 protein, with no DNA. In total, the table holds 150,000 to 200,000 distinct CDR3 sequences. The receptor was derived from a human donor with ulcerative colitis or Crohn's disease, or a healthy co-twin of an affected twin (not recorded which). The source material was blood. This chain links TRBV7-3 with TRBJ2-1; no DNA is available, so the TRBD1 call from TCRdb remains unchecked. CDR3 region: CASSPVGGVGEQFF.